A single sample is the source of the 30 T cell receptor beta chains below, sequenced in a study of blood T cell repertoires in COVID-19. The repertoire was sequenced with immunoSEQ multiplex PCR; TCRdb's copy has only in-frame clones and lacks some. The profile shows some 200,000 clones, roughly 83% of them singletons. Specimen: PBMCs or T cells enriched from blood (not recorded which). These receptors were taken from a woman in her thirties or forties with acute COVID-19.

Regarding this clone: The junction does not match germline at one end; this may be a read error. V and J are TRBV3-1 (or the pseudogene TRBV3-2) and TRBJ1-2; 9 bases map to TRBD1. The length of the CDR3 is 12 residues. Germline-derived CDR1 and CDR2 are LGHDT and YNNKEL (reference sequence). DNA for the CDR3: TGTGCCACCATGACCGGGACAGGGCCTCCCGCCTTC. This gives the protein CATMTGTGPPAF.

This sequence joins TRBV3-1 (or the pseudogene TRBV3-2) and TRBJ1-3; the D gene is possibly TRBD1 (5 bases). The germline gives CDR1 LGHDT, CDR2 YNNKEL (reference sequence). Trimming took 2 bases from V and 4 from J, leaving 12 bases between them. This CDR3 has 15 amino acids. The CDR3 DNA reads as TGTGCCAGCAGCCAAAATCGGGGGAACGGAAACACCATATATTTT. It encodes CASSQNRGNGNTIYF.

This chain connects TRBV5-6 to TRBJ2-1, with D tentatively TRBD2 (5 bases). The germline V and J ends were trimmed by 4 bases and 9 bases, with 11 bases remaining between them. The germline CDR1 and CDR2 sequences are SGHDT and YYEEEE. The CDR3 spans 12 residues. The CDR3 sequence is CASSPGIGEQFF. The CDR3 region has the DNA TGTGCCAGCAGCCCCGGGATAGGTGAGCAGTTCTTC.

The CDR3 is CATSDSPAGELFF. The CDR3 DNA reads TGTGCCACCAGTGATTCTCCCGCCGGGGAGCTGTTTTTT. This chain links TRBV24-1 with TRBJ2-2; D is undetermined. The CDR3 length is 13 residues. The germline V and J ends were trimmed by 2 bases and 6 bases, with 6 bases remaining between them. CDR1 KGHDR and CDR2 SFDVKD come from the germline V gene.

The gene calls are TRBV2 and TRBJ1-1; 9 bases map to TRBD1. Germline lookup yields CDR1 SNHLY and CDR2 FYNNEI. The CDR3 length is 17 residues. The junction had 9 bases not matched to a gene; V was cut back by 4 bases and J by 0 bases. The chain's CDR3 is CASSATGGPAVNTEAFF. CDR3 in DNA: TGTGCCAGCAGTGCCACAGGGGGCCCGGCGGTGAACACTGAAGCTTTCTTT.

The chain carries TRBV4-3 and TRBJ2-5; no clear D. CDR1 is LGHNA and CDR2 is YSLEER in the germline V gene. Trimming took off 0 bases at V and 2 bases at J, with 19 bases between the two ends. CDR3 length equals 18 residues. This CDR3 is CASSQESMASGNQETQYF. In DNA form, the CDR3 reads TGCGCCAGCAGCCAAGAAAGTATGGCTAGTGGAAATCAAGAGACCCAGTACTTC.

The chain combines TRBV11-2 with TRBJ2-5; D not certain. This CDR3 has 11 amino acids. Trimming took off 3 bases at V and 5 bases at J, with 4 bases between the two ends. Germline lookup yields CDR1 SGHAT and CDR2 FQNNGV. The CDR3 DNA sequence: TGTGCCAGCAGCTTGAGGGAGACCCAGTACTTC. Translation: CASSLRETQYF. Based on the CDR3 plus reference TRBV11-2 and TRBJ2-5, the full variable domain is EAGVAQSPRYKIIEKRQSVAFWCNPISGHATLYWYQQILGQGPKLLIQFQNNGVVDDSQLPKDRFSAERLKGVDSTLKIQPAKLEDSAVYLCASSLRETQYFGPGTRLLVL.

The CDR3, as DNA: TGCGCCAGCAGCTTGGATCAGGACAGGGGAGCTTTCTTT. The encoded protein is CASSLDQDRGAFF. V is TRBV5-1 and J is TRBJ1-1; TRBD1 aligns across 9 bases. The length of the CDR3 is 13 residues. CDR1 and CDR2 (germline): SGHRS, YFSETQ. The junction had 4 bases not matched to a gene; V was cut back by 0 bases and J by 10 bases.

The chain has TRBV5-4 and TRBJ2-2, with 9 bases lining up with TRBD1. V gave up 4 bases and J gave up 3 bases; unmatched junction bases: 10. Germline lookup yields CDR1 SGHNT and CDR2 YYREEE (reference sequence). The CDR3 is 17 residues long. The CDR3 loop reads CASSTATGGSYTGELFF. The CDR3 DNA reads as TGTGCCAGCAGCACAGCTACAGGGGGCTCGTACACCGGGGAGCTGTTTTTT.

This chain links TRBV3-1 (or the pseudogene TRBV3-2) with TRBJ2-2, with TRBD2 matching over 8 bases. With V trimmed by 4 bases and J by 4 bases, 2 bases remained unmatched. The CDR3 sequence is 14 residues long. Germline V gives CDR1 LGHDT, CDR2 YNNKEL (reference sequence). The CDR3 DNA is TGTGCCAGCAGCCTAGCGGGGCTCACCGGGGAGCTGTTTTTT. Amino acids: CASSLAGLTGELFF.

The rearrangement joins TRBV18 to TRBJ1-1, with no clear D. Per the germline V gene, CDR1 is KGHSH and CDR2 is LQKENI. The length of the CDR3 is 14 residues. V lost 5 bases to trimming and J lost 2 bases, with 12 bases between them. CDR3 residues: CASSTTGDNTEAFF. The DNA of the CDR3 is TGTGCCAGCTCAACGACGGGAGATAACACTGAAGCTTTCTTT.

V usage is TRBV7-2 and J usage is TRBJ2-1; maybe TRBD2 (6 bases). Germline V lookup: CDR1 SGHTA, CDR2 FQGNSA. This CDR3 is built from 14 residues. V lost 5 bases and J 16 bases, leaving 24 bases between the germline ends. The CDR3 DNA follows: TGTGCCAGCAGCCAATCGACGGGACGGGGACTGGCCTTCTTC. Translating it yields CASSQSTGRGLAFF.

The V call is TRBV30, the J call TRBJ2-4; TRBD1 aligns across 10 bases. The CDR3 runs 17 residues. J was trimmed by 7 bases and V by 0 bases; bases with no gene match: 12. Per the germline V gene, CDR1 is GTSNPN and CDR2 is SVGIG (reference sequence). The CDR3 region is CAWSVPGRDRGTNIQYF. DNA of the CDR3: TGTGCCTGGAGTGTACCCGGCCGGGACAGGGGCACTAACATTCAGTACTTC. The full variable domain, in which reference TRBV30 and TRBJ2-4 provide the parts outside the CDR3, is SQTIHQWPATLVQPVGSPLSLECTVEGTSNPNLYWYRQAAGRGLQLLFYSVGIGQISSEVPQNLSASRPQDRQFILSSKKLLLSDSGFYLCAWSVPGRDRGTNIQYFGAGTRLSVL.

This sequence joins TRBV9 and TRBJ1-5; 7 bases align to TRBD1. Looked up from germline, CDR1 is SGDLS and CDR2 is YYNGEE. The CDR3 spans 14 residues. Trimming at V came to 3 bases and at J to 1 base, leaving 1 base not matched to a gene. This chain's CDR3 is CASSGQGSNQPQHF. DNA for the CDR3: TGTGCCAGCAGCGGACAGGGAAGCAATCAGCCCCAGCATTTT.

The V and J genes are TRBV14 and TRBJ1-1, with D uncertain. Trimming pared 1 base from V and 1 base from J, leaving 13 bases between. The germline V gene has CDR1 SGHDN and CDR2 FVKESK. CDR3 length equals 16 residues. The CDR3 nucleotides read TGTGCCAGCAGCCAAGGAGCCCCACGGGGGAACACTGAAGCTTTCTTT. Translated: CASSQGAPRGNTEAFF.

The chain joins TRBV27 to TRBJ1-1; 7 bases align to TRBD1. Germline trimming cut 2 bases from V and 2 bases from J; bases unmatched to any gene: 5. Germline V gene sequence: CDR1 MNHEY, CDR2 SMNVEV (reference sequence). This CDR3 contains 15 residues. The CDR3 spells CASSLVAGGNTEAFF. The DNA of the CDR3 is TGTGCCAGCAGTTTAGTCGCAGGGGGAAACACTGAAGCTTTCTTT.

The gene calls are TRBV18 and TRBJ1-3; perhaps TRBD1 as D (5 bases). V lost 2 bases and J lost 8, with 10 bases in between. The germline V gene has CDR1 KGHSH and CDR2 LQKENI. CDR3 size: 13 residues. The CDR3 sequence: CASSPNGGDTIYF. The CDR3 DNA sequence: TGTGCCAGCTCACCAAATGGAGGGGACACCATATATTTT.

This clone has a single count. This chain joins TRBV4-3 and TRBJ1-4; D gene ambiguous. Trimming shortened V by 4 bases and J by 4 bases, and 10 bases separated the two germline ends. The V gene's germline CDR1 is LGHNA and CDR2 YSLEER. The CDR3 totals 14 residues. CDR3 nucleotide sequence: TGCGCCAGCAGCCTGGGCCCCGTTAATGAAAAACTGTTTTTT. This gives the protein CASSLGPVNEKLFF.

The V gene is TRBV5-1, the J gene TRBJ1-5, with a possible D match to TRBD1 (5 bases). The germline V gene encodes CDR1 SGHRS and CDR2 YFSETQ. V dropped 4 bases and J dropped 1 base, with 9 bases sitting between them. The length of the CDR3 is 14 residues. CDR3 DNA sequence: TGCGCCAGCAGCCGCGGGGACAGCAATCAGCCCCAGCATTTT. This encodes CASSRGDSNQPQHF.

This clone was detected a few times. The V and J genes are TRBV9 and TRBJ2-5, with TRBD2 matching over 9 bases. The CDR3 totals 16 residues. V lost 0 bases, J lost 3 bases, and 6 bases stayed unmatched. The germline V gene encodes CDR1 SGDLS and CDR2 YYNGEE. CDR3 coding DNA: TGTGCCAGCAGCGTAGGCGCAGCGGGGGGAGAAGAGACCCAGTACTTC. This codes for CASSVGAAGGEETQYF.

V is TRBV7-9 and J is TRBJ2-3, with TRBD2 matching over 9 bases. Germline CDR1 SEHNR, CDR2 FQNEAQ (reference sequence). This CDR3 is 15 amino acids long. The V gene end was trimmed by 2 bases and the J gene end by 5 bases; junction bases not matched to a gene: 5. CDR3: CASSLISGSLDTQYF. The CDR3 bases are TGTGCCAGCAGCTTAATTAGCGGGAGTTTAGATACGCAGTATTTT.

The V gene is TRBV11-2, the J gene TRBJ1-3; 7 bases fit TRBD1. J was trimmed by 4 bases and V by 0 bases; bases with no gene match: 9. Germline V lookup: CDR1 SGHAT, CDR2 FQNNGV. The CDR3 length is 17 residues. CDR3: CASSLDFDRAAGNTIYF. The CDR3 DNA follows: TGTGCCAGCAGCTTAGATTTTGACAGGGCTGCGGGAAACACCATATATTTT.

The CDR3 protein is CASSPTGDEQYF. In DNA, the CDR3 is TGTGCCAGCAGTCCGACAGGGGACGAGCAGTACTTC. The chain joins TRBV7-9 to TRBJ2-7, with 8 bases matching TRBD1. The trim removed 6 bases at V and 5 bases at J, leaving 3 bases unmatched. This CDR3 region has 12 residues. CDR1 is SEHNR and CDR2 is FQNEAQ in the germline V gene (reference sequence).

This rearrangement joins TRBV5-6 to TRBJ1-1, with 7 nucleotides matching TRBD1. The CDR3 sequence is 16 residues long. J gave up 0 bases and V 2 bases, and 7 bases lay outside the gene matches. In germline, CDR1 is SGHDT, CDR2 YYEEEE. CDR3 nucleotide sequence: TGTGCCAGCAGCTTAAGGACAGGTGCTATGAACACTGAAGCTTTCTTT. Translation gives CASSLRTGAMNTEAFF.

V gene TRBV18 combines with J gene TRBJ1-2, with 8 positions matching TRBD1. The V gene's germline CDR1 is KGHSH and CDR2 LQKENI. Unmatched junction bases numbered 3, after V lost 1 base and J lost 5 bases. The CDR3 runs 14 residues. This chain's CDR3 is CASSPLDRGYGYTF. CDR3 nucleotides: TGTGCCAGCTCACCACTAGACAGGGGTTATGGCTACACCTTC.

CDR3 protein: CASNLLGEYQETQYF. The DNA for the CDR3 is TGCGCCAGCAATCTTCTTGGGGAGTACCAAGAGACCCAGTACTTC. V and J are TRBV10-2 and TRBJ2-5, with a possible D match to TRBD2 (5 bases). Germline V gene data show CDR1 as WSHSY and CDR2 as SAAADI. This CDR3 is 15 amino acids long. With 7 bases removed from V and 0 bases from J, the gap between germline ends came to 15 bases.

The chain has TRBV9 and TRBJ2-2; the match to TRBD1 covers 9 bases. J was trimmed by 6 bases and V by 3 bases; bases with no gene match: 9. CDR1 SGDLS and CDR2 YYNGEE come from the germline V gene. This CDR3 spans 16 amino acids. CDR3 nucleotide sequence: TGTGCCAGCAGCGCGCCGAGGACAGGGGACGCCGGGGAGCTGTTTTTT. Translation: CASSAPRTGDAGELFF.

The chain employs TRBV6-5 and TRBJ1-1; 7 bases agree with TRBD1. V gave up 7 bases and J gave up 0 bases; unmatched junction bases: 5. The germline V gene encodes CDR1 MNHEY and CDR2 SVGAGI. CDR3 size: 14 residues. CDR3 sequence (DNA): TGTGCCAGCACGGAAGGGGGCTTGAACACTGAAGCTTTCTTT. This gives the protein CASTEGGLNTEAFF.

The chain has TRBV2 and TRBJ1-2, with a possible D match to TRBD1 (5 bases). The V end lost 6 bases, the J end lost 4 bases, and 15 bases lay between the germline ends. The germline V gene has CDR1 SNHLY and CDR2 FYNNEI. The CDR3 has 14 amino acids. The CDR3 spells CASSTMTVSYGYTF. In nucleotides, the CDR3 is TGTGCCAGCAGCACCATGACAGTTAGCTATGGCTACACCTTC.

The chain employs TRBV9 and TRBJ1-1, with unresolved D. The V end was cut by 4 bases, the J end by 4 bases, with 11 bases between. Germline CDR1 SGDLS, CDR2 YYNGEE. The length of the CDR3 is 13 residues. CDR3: CASSPIRGTEAFF. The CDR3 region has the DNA TGTGCCAGCAGCCCGATACGCGGCACTGAAGCTTTCTTT.